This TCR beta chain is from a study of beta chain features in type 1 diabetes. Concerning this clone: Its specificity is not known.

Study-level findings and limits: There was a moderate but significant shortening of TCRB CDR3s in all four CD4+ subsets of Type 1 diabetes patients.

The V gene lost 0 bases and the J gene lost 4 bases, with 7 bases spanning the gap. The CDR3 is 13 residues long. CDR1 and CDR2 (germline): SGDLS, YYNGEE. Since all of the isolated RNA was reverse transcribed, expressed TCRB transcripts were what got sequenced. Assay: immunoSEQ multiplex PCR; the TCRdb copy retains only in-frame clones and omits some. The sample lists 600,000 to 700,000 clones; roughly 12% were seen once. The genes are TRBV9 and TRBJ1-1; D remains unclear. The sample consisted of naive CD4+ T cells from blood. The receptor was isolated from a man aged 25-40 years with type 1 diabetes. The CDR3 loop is CASSVDSGTEAFF. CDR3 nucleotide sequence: TGTGCCAGCAGCGTAGATAGTGGCACTGAAGCTTTCTTT.